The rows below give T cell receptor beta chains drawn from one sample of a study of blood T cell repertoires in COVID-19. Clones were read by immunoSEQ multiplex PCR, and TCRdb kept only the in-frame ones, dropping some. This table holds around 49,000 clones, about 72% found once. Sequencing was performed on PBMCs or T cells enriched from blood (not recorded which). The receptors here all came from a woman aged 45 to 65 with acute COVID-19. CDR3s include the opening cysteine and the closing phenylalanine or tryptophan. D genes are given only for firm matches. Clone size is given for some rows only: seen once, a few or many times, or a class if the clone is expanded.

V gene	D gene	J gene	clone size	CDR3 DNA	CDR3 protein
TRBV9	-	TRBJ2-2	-	TGTGCCAGCAGCGTAGTAGTCGGGGAGCTGTTTTTT	CASSVVVGELFF
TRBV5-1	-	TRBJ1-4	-	TGCGCCAGCAGCTTGGATTCCGGGGATGAAAAACTGTTTTTT	CASSLDSGDEKLFF
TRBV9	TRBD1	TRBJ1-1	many	TGTGCCAGCAGCGTCTTAGACAGGGGGGTTGCTTTCTTT	CASSVLDRGVAFF
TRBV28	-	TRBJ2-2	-	TGTGCCAGCATGCGGAAACCCGGGGAGCTGTTTTTT	CASMRKPGELFF
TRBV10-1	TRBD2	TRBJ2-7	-	TGCGCCAGCAGTGAGTCTCTAGCGGGACGGTACGAGCAGTACTTC	CASSESLAGRYEQYF
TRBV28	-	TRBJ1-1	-	TGTGCCAGCAGTCCTCGGGACGGGGGAGCGACTGAAGCTTTCTTT	CASSPRDGGATEAFF
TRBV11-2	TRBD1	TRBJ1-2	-	TGTGCCAGCAGCTTGCGGCGGACAGGGGATGGCTACACCTTC	CASSLRRTGDGYTF
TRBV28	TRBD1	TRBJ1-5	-	TGTGCCAGCAGCGCGACTACAGGGGGCCATCAGCCCCAGCATTTT	CASSATTGGHQPQHF
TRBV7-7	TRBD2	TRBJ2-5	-	TGTGCTAGCAGCTTAAGTGCGCGAGCGGGGGAGACCCAGTACTTC	CASSLSARAGETQYF
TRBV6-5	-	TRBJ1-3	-	TGTGCCAGCAGTTACTCTTACAGGGTCCCTGGAAACACCATATATTTT	CASSYSYRVPGNTIYF
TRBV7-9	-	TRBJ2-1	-	TGTGCCAGCAGCTCCCTCTTAGCTTTCAACAATGAGCAGTTCTTC	CASSSLLAFNNEQFF
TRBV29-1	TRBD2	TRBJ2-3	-	TGCAGCGTACAGAAGCGGGGGGGCGGGATAGGCACAGATACGCAGTATTTT	CSVQKRGGGIGTDTQYF
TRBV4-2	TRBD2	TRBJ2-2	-	TGTGCCAGCAGCCAAGATCGAAGACTAGCGGGGTACACCGGGGAGCTGTTTTTT	CASSQDRRLAGYTGELFF
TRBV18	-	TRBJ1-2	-	TGTGCCAGCTCACCTAACCAAGGGCAGGGATACTATGGCTACACCTTC	CASSPNQGQGYYGYTF
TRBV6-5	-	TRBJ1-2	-	TGTGCCAGCAGTTACTCCCCAGGGTTGACGGAAGGCTACACCTTC	CASSYSPGLTEGYTF
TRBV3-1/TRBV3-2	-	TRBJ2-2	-	TGTGCCAGCAGCCAAGAATCGTTAGCCATGGTAAGGTACACCGGGGAGCTGTTTTTT	CASSQESLAMVRYTGELFF
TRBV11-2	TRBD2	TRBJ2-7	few	TGTGCCAGCAGCCCAAGGACTAGCGTCGGCGAGCAGTACTTC	CASSPRTSVGEQYF
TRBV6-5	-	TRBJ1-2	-	TGTGCCAGCAGCAATACCCCTACAGGAAACTATGGCTACACCTTC	CASSNTPTGNYGYTF
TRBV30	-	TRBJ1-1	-	TGTGCCTCTCGGCGGACTGAAGCTTTCTTT	CASRRTEAFF
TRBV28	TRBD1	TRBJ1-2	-	TGTGCCAGCAGGGGACAGGGTAGGGACTATGGCTACACCTTC	CASRGQGRDYGYTF
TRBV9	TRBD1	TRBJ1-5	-	TGTGCCAGCAGCGCAAGACAGGGGGCGGATCAGCCCCAGCATTTT	CASSARQGADQPQHF
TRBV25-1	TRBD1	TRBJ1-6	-	TGTGCCAGCGGCGACAGGGCTAATTCACCCCTCCACTTT	CASGDRANSPLHF
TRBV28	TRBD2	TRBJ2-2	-	TGTGCCAGCAGTTCCTTTCCTACAGCGGGGGCCGGGGAGCTGTTTTTT	CASSSFPTAGAGELFF
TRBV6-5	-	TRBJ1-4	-	TGTGCCAGCAGCAAACAGGGCGTTAATGAAAAACTGTTTTTT	CASSKQGVNEKLFF
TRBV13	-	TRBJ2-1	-	TGTGCCAGCGGGCGCAGGGTGGACAATGAGCAGTTCTTC	CASGRRVDNEQFF
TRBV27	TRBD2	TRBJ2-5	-	TGTGCCAGCTCCTTCGGGACGGGGGGTGGACAAGAGACCCAGTACTTC	CASSFGTGGGQETQYF
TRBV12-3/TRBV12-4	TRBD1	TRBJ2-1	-	TGTGCCAGCAGCCCGACAGGGGTGGAGCAGTTCTTC	CASSPTGVEQFF
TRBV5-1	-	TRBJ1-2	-	TGCGCCAGCAGCTCTAACCCCGTGGCTAACTATGGCTACACCTTC	CASSSNPVANYGYTF
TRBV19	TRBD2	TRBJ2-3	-	TGTGCCAGTAGTGCCTCGGAGCGGGGGGCAGGAGATACGCAGTATTTT	CASSASERGAGDTQYF
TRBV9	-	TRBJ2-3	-	TGTGCCAGCAGCGTCAGGCTTTTCGCAGATACGCAGTATTTT	CASSVRLFADTQYF
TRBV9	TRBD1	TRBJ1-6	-	TGTGCCAGCAGCGTAGCGGGACAGGGCGGATCACCCCTCCACTTT	CASSVAGQGGSPLHF
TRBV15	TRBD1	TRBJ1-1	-	TGTGCCACCAGCAGGGCCGGACAGGGGGAATCTTTCTTT	CATSRAGQGESFF
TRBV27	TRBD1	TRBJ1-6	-	TGTGCCAGCAGTTTATCAGTAGGGGGCAGTTCACCCCTCCACTTT	CASSLSVGGSSPLHF
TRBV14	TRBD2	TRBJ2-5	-	TGTGCCAGCAGCCAAGCCGGGACTAGAAAAGAGACCCAGTACTTC	CASSQAGTRKETQYF
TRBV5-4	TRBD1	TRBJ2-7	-	TGTGCCAGCAGTCCTTCGAGGGGACAGGGTCCCTACGAGCAGTACTTC	CASSPSRGQGPYEQYF
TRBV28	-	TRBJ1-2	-	TGTGCCAGCAGTCTTCAAAACAGGGCGAAATGGTCAGGCTACACCTTC	CASSLQNRAKWSGYTF
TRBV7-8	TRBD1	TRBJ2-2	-	TGTGCCAGCAGCTTAGATAGAGCAGGGGGCTACCCTAACACCGGGGAGCTGTTTTTT	CASSLDRAGGYPNTGELFF
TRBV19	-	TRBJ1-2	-	TGTGCCAGTAGTTGGGGCCAGGGAAAAGGCTACACCTTC	CASSWGQGKGYTF
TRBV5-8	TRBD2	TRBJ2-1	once	TGTGCCAGCAGCTTCTTTAGCGGGGGGTACGGCAATGAGCAGTTCTTC	CASSFFSGGYGNEQFF
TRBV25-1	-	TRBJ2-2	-	TGTGCCAGCAGTGCCTTAGGGGGCACCGGGGAGCTGTTTTTT	CASSALGGTGELFF
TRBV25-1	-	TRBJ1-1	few	TGTGCCAGCAGCCGAGGGATCACTGAAGCTTTCTTT	CASSRGITEAFF
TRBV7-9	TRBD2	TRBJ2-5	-	TGTGCCAGCAGCCCGGGACTAGGAAAACAAGAGACCCAGTACTTC	CASSPGLGKQETQYF
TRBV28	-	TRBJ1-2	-	TGTGCCAGCCTGGAGGGGGGGGGCTACGGCTACACCTTC	CASLEGGGYGYTF
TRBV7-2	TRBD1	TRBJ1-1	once	TGTGCCAGCAGCTTTAGACAGGGGGCCGCTGAAGCTTTCTTT	CASSFRQGAAEAFF
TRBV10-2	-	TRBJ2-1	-	TGCGCCAGCAGTGTTCCAGGGTACAACAATGAGCAGTTCTTC	CASSVPGYNNEQFF
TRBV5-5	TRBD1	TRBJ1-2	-	TGTGCCAGCAGCAGGACAGGGGGCGTCTATGGCTACACCTTC	CASSRTGGVYGYTF
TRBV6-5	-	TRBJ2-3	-	TGTGCCAGCAGTTACGGGCAGGGGAAAGGTACGCAGTATTTT	CASSYGQGKGTQYF
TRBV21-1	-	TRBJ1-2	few	TGTGCCAGCAGCAAGGGGACAGGGAAGTATGGCTACACCTTC	CASSKGTGKYGYTF
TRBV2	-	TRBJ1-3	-	TGTGCCAGCAGTGATCCGTCTGGAAACACCATATATTTT	CASSDPSGNTIYF
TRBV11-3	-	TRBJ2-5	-	TGTGCCAGCAGCTTAGATTCCGAAGGGGGCGGGATGGAGACCCAGTACTTC	CASSLDSEGGGMETQYF
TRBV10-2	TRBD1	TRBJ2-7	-	TGCGCCAGCAGTGAGGAGGACAGGGGCTACGAGCAGTACTTC	CASSEEDRGYEQYF
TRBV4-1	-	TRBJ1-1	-	TGCGCCAGCAGCCAGACAGAATTGAACACTGAAGCTTTCTTT	CASSQTELNTEAFF
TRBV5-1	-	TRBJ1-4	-	TGCGCCAGCAGCTTGGCACTCCAGACCGCCGCAGCGGGGAATGAAAAACTGTTTTTT	CASSLALQTAAAGNEKLFF
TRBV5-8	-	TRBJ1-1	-	TGTGCCAGCACCCGTAAGGGGGTATACACTGAAGCTTTCTTT	CASTRKGVYTEAFF
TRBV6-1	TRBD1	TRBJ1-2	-	TGTGCCAGCAGTGAAGAGGGGACAGGGGCGATCTATGGCTACACCTTC	CASSEEGTGAIYGYTF
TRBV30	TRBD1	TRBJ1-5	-	TGTGCCTGGGACAGGGGGAATCAGGATGGTCAGCCCCAGCATTTT	CAWDRGNQDGQPQHF
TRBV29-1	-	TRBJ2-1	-	TGCAGCGTTGAAAGGCAGGCCCCTTACACTGAGCAGTTCTTC	CSVERQAPYTEQFF
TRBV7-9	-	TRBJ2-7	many	TGTGCCAGCAGCTTAAACGGGGGTCCCTACGAGCAGTACTTC	CASSLNGGPYEQYF
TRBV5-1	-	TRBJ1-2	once	TGCGCCAGCAGCTTGGCTCAGGCGAACTATGGCTACACCTTC	CASSLAQANYGYTF
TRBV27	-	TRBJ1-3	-	TGTGCCAGCAGTCCCCGCCGGGTCACCTCTGGAAACACCATATATTTT	CASSPRRVTSGNTIYF